This T cell receptor (beta chain) was recovered during a study of early T cells in non-severe SARS-CoV-2 infection (dated by TCRdb to the early 2020s). A note on the overall study: Because TCR sequencing was done on bulk RNA from unsorted whole blood, the alpha and beta chains could not be paired. What the work shows at the level of the full study, not this receptor alone: VDJdb matching was skewed toward anti-spike CD8 responses and likely underestimated virus-specific expansions by missing private and CD4 specificities.

The library was generated by 5' RACE. The sample was run on a NextSeq 500. To correct for sequencing error and PCR bias, the TCR library protocol tagged individual cDNA molecules with unique molecular identifiers. Sequencing covered both TCR alpha and beta chains, and within each sample the abundances of alpha and beta sequences were tightly co-correlated. Per the authors' processing: Decombinator V4 was used to annotate the V gene, J gene and CDR3 of the TCR sequences. TCRs were defined as expanded if a significant change between any two time points was detected under a Poisson model with p below 0.0001. TCR abundances were normalised to the total number of TCRs sequenced per sample and expressed as counts per million. TRAV1-2 paired with TRAJ12, TRAJ20 or TRAJ33 defined MAIT TCRs, while TRAV10 paired with TRAJ18 defined iNKT TCRs. VDJdb, accessed on 1 November 2021, was searched for TCRs annotated for CMV, EBV and SARS-CoV-2, and TCRs annotated for more than one antigen were excluded. The public reads were quality trimmed at Q25 with fastp and then assembled into clones with MiXCR by TCRdb, keeping productive beta chains. For every CDR3 protein sequence, its rows merge into one entry that carries the most common genes and DNA. The V and J calls, along with clone size, are taken from TCRdb and not from the paper's own processing. The sample yields 30,000 to 35,000 distinct CDR3 sequences; approximately 4.6% were counted once. 9% to 14% of the sample belongs to the ten largest clones.

CDR1 ENHRY and CDR2 SYGVKD are derived from the germline V gene. The CDR3 contains 15 residues, cysteine and phenylalanine counted. Just the 45-base CDR3 DNA is kept, in frame starting at base 1. Relative to germline, V is missing 4 bases and J is missing 4 bases, with 8 bases of the junction outside any gene match. This clonotype has a count of ten or more. There is no known antigen for this receptor. No much larger clone exists at a distance of one base, and base qualities are not known. This was a case-control study nested in a cohort of healthcare workers in London, UK, who had nasopharyngeal swab PCR tests and blood samples taken every week. Healthcare workers were enrolled in the week of the UK lockdown, from 23 to 31 March 2020, and were followed every week for up to about 15 weeks.

This chain joins TRBV10-3 to TRBJ2-7, and 9 junction bases match TRBD1. The clonotype comes from an adult who was a healthcare worker with PCR-confirmed SARS-CoV-2 infection or an uninfected control (not recorded which). Input material: whole blood. The CDR3 in this case is CAISGGTGLYYEQYF. The DNA is as follows: TGTGCCATCAGTGGGGGGACAGGGTTATATTACGAGCAGTACTTC.